These T cell receptor beta chains were read from a single sample in a study of blood T cell repertoires in COVID-19. Sequenced by immunoSEQ multiplex PCR; TCRdb stores in-frame clones only, minus some. The sample contains 310,000 or so clones, around 89% of which appear only once. Material for sequencing was PBMCs or T cells enriched from blood (not recorded which). The receptors stem from a woman aged 18-29 years with acute COVID-19. CDR3s include the opening cysteine and the closing phenylalanine or tryptophan. Each record gives: clone size, V gene, J gene, D gene, CDR3 DNA, CDR3 protein. The D gene is left open where the match is weak. For some rows the clone size is stated as once, few or many, or as a class when expanded; others skip it.

size: NA
V: TRBV7-9
J: TRBJ2-1
D: NA
DNA: TGTGCCAGCAGCTTAACTTACAATGAGCAGTTCTTC
CDR3: CASSLTYNEQFF

size: NA
V: TRBV6-5
J: TRBJ1-1
D: NA
DNA: TGTGCCAGCAGTCTCCGGGTCGGGTTGAACACTGAAGCTTTCTTT
CDR3: CASSLRVGLNTEAFF

size: NA
V: TRBV28
J: TRBJ2-3
D: TRBD1
DNA: TGTGCCAGCAGTTTGACCTACCAGGGACAGGGAATATCAGATACGCAGTATTTT
CDR3: CASSLTYQGQGISDTQYF

size: NA
V: TRBV5-4
J: TRBJ1-6
D: NA
DNA: TGTGCCAGCAGCCCAACGACGGATAGATGGGAGCCCCTCCACTTT
CDR3: CASSPTTDRWEPLHF

size: NA
V: TRBV10-2
J: TRBJ1-1
D: TRBD1
DNA: TGCGCCACCGAAAGCAACAGGGGGCCCGGGACTGAAGCTTTCTTT
CDR3: CATESNRGPGTEAFF

size: NA
V: TRBV27
J: TRBJ2-7
D: NA
DNA: TGTGCCAGCAGTACAGCGGCCCTCTCCGAGCAGTACTTC
CDR3: CASSTAALSEQYF

size: NA
V: TRBV19
J: TRBJ2-3
D: TRBD1
DNA: TGTGCCAGTAGTATATTGCCGGGACAGGGTAATTTTGATACGCAGTATTTT
CDR3: CASSILPGQGNFDTQYF

size: NA
V: TRBV24-1
J: TRBJ2-3
D: NA
DNA: TGTGCCACCAGTGATTACCCGAGCTCGGGAGAGTCAACAGATACGCAGTATTTT
CDR3: CATSDYPSSGESTDTQYF

size: NA
V: TRBV28
J: TRBJ1-1
D: NA
DNA: TGTGCCAGCAGCCCCCCGAGGGCCACTGAAGCTTTCTTT
CDR3: CASSPPRATEAFF

size: NA
V: TRBV9
J: TRBJ2-3
D: NA
DNA: TGTGCCAGCAGCGCGACTAGTTCAGATACGCAGTATTTT
CDR3: CASSATSSDTQYF

size: NA
V: TRBV12-5
J: TRBJ1-5
D: NA
DNA: TGTGCTAGTGGTTTGCCGGGGGGTTATCAGCCCCAGCATTTT
CDR3: CASGLPGGYQPQHF

size: NA
V: TRBV12-3/TRBV12-4
J: TRBJ2-7
D: NA
DNA: TGTGCCAGCAGCTCCCCGTACGAGCAGTACTTC
CDR3: CASSSPYEQYF

size: NA
V: TRBV5-6
J: TRBJ1-2
D: TRBD1
DNA: TGTGCCAGCAGCCCGGGATTCGACAGGGCTGGCTACACCTTC
CDR3: CASSPGFDRAGYTF

size: NA
V: TRBV28
J: TRBJ1-1
D: NA
DNA: TGTGCCAGCAGTTTAATACAGGTGAACACTGAAGCTTTCTTT
CDR3: CASSLIQVNTEAFF

size: NA
V: TRBV28
J: TRBJ2-2
D: NA
DNA: TGTGCCAGCAGTTTACAGGGGGAGGCCCCCGGGGAGCTGTTTTTT
CDR3: CASSLQGEAPGELFF

size: NA
V: TRBV29-1
J: TRBJ1-1
D: NA
DNA: TGCAGCGTTGAGGGGCGCTTGAACACTGAAGCTTTCTTT
CDR3: CSVEGRLNTEAFF

size: NA
V: TRBV27
J: TRBJ2-7
D: TRBD1
DNA: TGTGCCAGCAGTGCAGGGACAGGGGGCTCCTACGAGCAGTACTTC
CDR3: CASSAGTGGSYEQYF

size: NA
V: TRBV28
J: TRBJ2-1
D: TRBD2
DNA: TGTGCCAGCGTAATAGCGGGGCGCGATGAGCAGTTCTTC
CDR3: CASVIAGRDEQFF

size: NA
V: TRBV6-5
J: TRBJ2-3
D: TRBD2
DNA: TGTGCCAGCAGTCCCCGACTAGCGGGAGGGGGGGGTCAGTATTTT
CDR3: CASSPRLAGGGGQYF

size: NA
V: TRBV19
J: TRBJ1-3
D: NA
DNA: TGTGCCAGTAGTACGGGGGAGTCCGGAAACACCATATATTTT
CDR3: CASSTGESGNTIYF

size: NA
V: TRBV7-2
J: TRBJ2-1
D: TRBD2
DNA: TGTGCCAGCAGCCCGGAGACTAGCGGGAGGGCAGGGGTACAGTTCTTC
CDR3: CASSPETSGRAGVQFF

size: NA
V: TRBV29-1
J: TRBJ2-7
D: TRBD2
DNA: TGCAGCGCCCTTGCGGGAGGCCTCTACGAGCAGTACTTC
CDR3: CSALAGGLYEQYF

size: few
V: TRBV19
J: TRBJ1-1
D: NA
DNA: TGTGCCAGTAGTATAGGAAATGACAGGGAAGCTTTCTTT
CDR3: CASSIGNDREAFF

size: NA
V: TRBV13
J: TRBJ2-7
D: NA
DNA: TGTGCCAGCAGCTTTGGACAGTCCTCCTACGAGCAGTACTTC
CDR3: CASSFGQSSYEQYF